The table lists the clone carrying this T cell receptor beta chain with a few counts. What it recognizes is unknown. Mouse germline and gene names are used. The CDR3 extends 4 residues past the end of the read, so its final part is completed from the germline J gene. From germline, CDR1 is SGHDT and CDR2 FRDEAV. There are 14 residues in the CDR3. The source of the sample is a study of CD8+ T cells in alopecia areata. For the study at large: Female C3H/HeJ mice aged about 7-10 weeks received skin from roughly 6-12-month-old C3H/HeJ donors with spontaneous alopecia.

Sorting used CD4, CD8alpha, NKG2D, NKG2ACE and other markers on pooled cutaneous lymph node cells. Reverse transcription of extracted RNA yielded cDNA, which provided the sequencing template. The table came from immunoSEQ multiplex PCR; TCRdb's copy has only in-frame clones and leaves some out. The sample contains about 270,000 clones, none of them singletons. Study results and caveats: Affected scalp, especially in alopecia totalis/universalis, had a higher clonality than normal scalp did. Against the mouse data, patients shared TCRs less clearly, possibly for HLA reasons. Scalp sample sequencing also detects resident alphabeta T cells of normal skin.

The rearrangement links TRBV14 to TRBJ2-5; 7 bases match TRBD2. Sequencing input: CD4+ T cells sorted from a lymph node. This TCR came from a C3H/HeJ mouse with alopecia areata. The strain's MHC: H2-k. The DNA read from the CDR3 is TGTGCCAGCAGTTTCACTGGGGATAAAGAC. It is translated as CASSFTGDKD. The CDR3 in its entirety is CASSFTGDKDTQYF.